These T cell receptor beta chains were read from a single sample in a study of T cells in tuberculosis. The data were produced by immunoSEQ multiplex PCR, yet TCRdb's version contains in-frame clones alone and is incomplete. This sample has some 40,000 clones, with approximately 95% found just once. The sequenced sample was PBMCs. The receptors derive from a donor under 30 with latent tuberculosis or without tuberculosis infection. Both conserved end residues are trimmed from each CDR3. The D gene is left open where the match is weak.

D	length	V	J	CDR3
TRBD1	13	TRBV10-3	TRBJ2-3	AISGGQVVADTQY
NA	10	TRBV7-2	TRBJ2-1	ASSLIPGDRF
TRBD2	15	TRBV25-1	TRBJ2-3	ASSEPTGLGHTDTQY
NA	11	TRBV18	TRBJ1-2	ASSPGGADGYT
TRBD1	16	TRBV9	TRBJ1-3	ASSVASNRGSSGNTIY
NA	13	TRBV6-1	TRBJ1-6	ASSEARAGNSPLH
NA	13	TRBV19	TRBJ2-7	ASSPPEAGAGEQY
TRBD1	13	TRBV30	TRBJ1-1	AWLRDRGWNTEAF
NA	12	TRBV6-1	TRBJ2-2	ASTRQFQGGELF
TRBD1	10	TRBV27	TRBJ2-7	ASKTGAYEQY
NA	10	TRBV7-8	TRBJ1-2	ASSPESEGYT
TRBD2	15	TRBV7-3	TRBJ2-1	ASSREPGLAGSNEQF
NA	14	TRBV5-5	TRBJ1-1	ASSLREIAGNTEAF
NA	10	TRBV30	TRBJ1-3	AWSVSSNTIY
NA	14	TRBV7-2	TRBJ1-2	ASSSRKGAHWGGYT
TRBD2	13	TRBV5-4	TRBJ2-1	ASRQGPSGYNEQF
TRBD2	16	TRBV9	TRBJ2-1	ASSVIPGLAGPPRGQF
NA	16	TRBV4-1	TRBJ1-5	ASSQLHMGGKSHQPQH
TRBD2	15	TRBV5-1	TRBJ2-7	ASSESLIAGGLNEQY
NA	13	TRBV4-1	TRBJ1-2	ASSQDRTASYGYT
NA	12	TRBV30	TRBJ1-6	AWSSTRVNSPLH
NA	15	TRBV4-1	TRBJ2-1	ASSQEADSFYYNEQF
NA	18	TRBV4-3	TRBJ2-3	ASSHLPQDLTGPEGDTQY
TRBD1	12	TRBV5-1	TRBJ2-7	ASSRSGGPYEQY
TRBD1	15	TRBV30	TRBJ1-5	AWSVLAGTGGNQPQH
NA	16	TRBV18	TRBJ2-7	ASSPRQGFRSPAYEQY
TRBD1	15	TRBV5-1	TRBJ1-1	ASSLAGTGSGDTEAF
TRBD1	14	TRBV2	TRBJ1-3	ASKESRDRVRDTIY
NA	12	TRBV30	TRBJ1-2	AWSPTGSDYGYT
NA	14	TRBV13	TRBJ1-3	ASSSDPGTRRNTIY
TRBD1	12	TRBV5-4	TRBJ2-2	ASSRTGNTGELF
TRBD1	15	TRBV2	TRBJ1-5	ASSEEAGGKWGQPQH
NA	12	TRBV10-3	TRBJ2-2	AISAGVPVGELF
TRBD1	10	TRBV5-1	TRBJ2-7	ASSPDRDEQY
NA	16	TRBV25-1	TRBJ1-1	ASSEFQIKRGENTEAF
NA	11	TRBV14	TRBJ2-5	ASSQEGLRTQY
TRBD1	12	TRBV5-4	TRBJ1-3	ASSSRGPGNTIY
NA	12	TRBV6-6	TRBJ1-1	ASSQGPKNTEAF
TRBD1	14	TRBV9	TRBJ1-3	ASSGLSGGSGNTIY
TRBD1	11	TRBV6-6	TRBJ1-1	ASSTGGRTEAF
TRBD1	13	TRBV4-1	TRBJ1-2	ASSQGGTGNYGYT
TRBD2	13	TRBV25-1	TRBJ2-2	ASSGTSGNTGELF
TRBD2	13	TRBV10-3	TRBJ2-5	ATAPGGSYQETQY
NA	13	TRBV2	TRBJ1-2	ASSSFRQDTYGYT
TRBD1	14	TRBV7-2	TRBJ2-3	ASSAKTGGVTDTQY
NA	12	TRBV9	TRBJ2-2	ASSVGGGTGELF
TRBD2	13	TRBV10-3	TRBJ2-4	AIRATSGGANIQY
NA	12	TRBV11-2	TRBJ1-4	ASSPLATNEKLF
TRBD1	13	TRBV28	TRBJ1-5	ASSSGQGGNQPQH